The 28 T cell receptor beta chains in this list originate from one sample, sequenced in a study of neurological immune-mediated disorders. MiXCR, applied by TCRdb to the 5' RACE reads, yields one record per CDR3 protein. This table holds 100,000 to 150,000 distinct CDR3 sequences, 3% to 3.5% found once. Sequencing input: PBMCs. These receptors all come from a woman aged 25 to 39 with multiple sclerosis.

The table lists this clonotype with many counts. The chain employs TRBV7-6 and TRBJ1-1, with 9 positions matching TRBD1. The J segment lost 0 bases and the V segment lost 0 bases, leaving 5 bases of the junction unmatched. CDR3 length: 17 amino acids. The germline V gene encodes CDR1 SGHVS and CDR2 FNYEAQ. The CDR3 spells CASSLARTGEMNTEAFF. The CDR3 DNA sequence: TGTGCCAGCAGCTTAGCAAGGACAGGGGAGATGAACACTGAAGCTTTCTTT.

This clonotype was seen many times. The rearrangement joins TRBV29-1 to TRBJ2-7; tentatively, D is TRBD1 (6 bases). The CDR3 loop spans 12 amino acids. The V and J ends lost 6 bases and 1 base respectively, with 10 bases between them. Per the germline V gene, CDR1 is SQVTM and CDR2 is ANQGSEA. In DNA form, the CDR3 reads TGCAGCGTCCGGGACAATTCCTACGAGCAGTACTTC. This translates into CSVRDNSYEQYF.

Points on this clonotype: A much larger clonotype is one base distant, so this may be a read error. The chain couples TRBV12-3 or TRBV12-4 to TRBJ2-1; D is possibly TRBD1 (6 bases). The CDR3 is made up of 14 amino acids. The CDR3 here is CVSSARGLGNEQFF. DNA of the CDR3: TGTGTCAGCAGCGCCAGGGGTCTGGGGAATGAGCAGTTCTTC.

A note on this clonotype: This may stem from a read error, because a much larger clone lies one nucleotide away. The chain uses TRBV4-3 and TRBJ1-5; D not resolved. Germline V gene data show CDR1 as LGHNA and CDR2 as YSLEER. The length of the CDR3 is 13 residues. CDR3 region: CASSQESNQPQNF. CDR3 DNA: TGCGCCAGCAGCCAAGAATCCAATCAGCCCCAGAATTTT.

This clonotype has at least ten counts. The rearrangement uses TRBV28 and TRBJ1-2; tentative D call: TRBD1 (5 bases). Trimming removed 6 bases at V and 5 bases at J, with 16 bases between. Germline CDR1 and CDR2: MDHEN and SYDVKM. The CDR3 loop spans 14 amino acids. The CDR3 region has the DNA TGTGCCAGCAGCCTCGTTGCGGAGGGGTATGGCTACACCTTC. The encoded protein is CASSLVAEGYGYTF.

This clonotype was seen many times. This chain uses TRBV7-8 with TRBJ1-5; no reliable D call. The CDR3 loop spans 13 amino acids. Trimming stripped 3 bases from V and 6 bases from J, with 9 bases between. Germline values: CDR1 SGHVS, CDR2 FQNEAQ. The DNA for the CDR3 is TGTGCCAGCAGCTTGGAGGAGGGTCAGCCCCAGCATTTT. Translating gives CASSLEEGQPQHF.

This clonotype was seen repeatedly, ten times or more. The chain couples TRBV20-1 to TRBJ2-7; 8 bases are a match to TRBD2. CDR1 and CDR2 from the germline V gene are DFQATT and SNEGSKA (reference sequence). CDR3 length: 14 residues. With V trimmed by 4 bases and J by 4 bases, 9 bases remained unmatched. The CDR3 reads CSATVSGRGYEQYF. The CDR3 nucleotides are TGCAGTGCTACCGTAAGCGGGAGAGGGTACGAGCAGTACTTC.

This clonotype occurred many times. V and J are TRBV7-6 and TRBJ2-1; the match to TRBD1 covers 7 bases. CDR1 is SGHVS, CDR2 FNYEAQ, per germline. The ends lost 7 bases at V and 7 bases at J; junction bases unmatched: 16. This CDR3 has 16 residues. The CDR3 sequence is CASTNTPTDRDNEQFF. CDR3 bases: TGTGCCAGCACCAACACCCCAACAGACAGGGATAATGAGCAGTTCTTC. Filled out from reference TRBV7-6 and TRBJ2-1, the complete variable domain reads GAGVSQSPRYKVTKRGQDVALRCDPISGHVSLYWYRQALGQGPEFLTYFNYEAQQDKSGLPNDRFSAERPEGSISTLTIQRTEQRDSAMYRCASTNTPTDRDNEQFFGPGTRLTVL.

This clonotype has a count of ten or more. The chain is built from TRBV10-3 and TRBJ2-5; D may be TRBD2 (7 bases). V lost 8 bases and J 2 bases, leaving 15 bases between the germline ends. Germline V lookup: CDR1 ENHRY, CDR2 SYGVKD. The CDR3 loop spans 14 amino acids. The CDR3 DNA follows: TGTGCCATCGGCGGAAGGGGGGGACAAGAGACCCAGTACTTC. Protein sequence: CAIGGRGGQETQYF.

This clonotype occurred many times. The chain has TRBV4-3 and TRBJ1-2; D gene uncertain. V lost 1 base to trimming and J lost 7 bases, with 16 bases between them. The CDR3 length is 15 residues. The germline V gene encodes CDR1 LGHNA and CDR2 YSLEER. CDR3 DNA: TGCGCCAGCAGCCAAGGGCCGGCCGGACGGTCTGGCTACACCTTC. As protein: CASSQGPAGRSGYTF.

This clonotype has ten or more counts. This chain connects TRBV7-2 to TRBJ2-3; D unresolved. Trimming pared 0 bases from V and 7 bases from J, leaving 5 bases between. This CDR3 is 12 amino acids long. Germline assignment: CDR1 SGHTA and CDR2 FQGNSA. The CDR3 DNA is TGTGCCAGCAGCTTAGCGCGGTATACGCAGTATTTT. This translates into CASSLARYTQYF.

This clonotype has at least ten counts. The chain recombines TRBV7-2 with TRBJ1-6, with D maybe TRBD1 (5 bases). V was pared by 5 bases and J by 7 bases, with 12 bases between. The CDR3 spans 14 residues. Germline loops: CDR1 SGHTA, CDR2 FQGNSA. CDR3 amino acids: CASSANRQNSPLHF. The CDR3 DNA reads TGTGCCAGCAGCGCTAACCGACAGAATTCACCCCTCCACTTT.

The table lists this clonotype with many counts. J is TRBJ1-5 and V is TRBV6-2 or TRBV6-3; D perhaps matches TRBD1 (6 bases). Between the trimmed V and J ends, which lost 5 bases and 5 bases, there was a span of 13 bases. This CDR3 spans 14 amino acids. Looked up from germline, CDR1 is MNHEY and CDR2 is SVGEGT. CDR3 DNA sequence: TGTGCCAGCAGTAGACCAGGGGCGGATCAGCCCCAGCATTTT. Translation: CASSRPGADQPQHF.

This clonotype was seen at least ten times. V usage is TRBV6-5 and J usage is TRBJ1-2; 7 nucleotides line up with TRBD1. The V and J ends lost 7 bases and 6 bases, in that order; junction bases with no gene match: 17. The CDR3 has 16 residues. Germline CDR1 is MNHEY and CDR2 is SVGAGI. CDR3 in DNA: TGTGCCAGCACCCTAACTCAAAACAGGGGCCAAAATGGCTACACCTTC. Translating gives CASTLTQNRGQNGYTF.

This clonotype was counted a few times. CDR3 sequence (DNA): TGTGCCACCAGCAAAGAGCGTATAATAGCGGGCAATGAGCAGTTCTTC. Residues: CATSKERIIAGNEQFF. The rearrangement uses TRBV15 and TRBJ2-1; TRBD2 matches 7 bases. In germline, CDR1 is LNHNV, CDR2 YYDKDF (reference sequence). CDR3 length: 16 residues. Unmatched junction bases numbered 12, after V lost 4 bases and J lost 6 bases.

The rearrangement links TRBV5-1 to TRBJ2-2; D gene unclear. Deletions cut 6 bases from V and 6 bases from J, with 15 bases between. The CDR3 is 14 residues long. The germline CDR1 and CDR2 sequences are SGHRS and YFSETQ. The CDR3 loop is CASKGPRNAGELFF. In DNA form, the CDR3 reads TGCGCCAGCAAAGGACCAAGGAATGCCGGGGAGCTGTTTTTT.

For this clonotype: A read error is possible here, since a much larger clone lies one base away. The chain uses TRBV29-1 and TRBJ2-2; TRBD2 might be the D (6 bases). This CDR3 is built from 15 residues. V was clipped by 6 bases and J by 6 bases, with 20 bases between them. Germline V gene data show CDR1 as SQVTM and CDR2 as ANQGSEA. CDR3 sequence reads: CSVGGRTKGAGELFF. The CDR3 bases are TGCAGCGTGGGAGGTCGGACCAAAGGGGCCGGGGAGCTGTTTTTT.

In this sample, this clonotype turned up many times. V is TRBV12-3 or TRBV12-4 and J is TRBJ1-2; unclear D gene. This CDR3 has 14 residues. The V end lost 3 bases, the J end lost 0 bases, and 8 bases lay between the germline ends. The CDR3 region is CASSFGQPNYGYTF. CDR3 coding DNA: TGTGCCAGCAGTTTTGGCCAGCCTAACTATGGCTACACCTTC.

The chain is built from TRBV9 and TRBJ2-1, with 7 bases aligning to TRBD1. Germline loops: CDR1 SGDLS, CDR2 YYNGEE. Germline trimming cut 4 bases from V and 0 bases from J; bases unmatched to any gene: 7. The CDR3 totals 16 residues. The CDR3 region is CASSHRGESSYNEQFF. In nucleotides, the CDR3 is TGTGCCAGCAGCCACAGGGGCGAAAGCTCCTACAATGAGCAGTTCTTC.

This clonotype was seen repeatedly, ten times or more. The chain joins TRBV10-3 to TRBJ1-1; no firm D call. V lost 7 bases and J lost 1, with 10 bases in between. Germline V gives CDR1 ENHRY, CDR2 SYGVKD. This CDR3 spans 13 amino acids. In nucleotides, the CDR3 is TGTGCCATCAATGGCAGACCGAACACTGAAGCTTTCTTT. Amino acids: CAINGRPNTEAFF.

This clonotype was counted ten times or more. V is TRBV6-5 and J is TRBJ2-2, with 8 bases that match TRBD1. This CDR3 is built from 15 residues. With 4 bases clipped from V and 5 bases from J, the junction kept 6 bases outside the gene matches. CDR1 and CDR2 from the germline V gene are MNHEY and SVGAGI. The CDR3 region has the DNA TGTGCCAGCAGTTTATGGACAGGGACAACCGGGGAGCTGTTTTTT. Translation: CASSLWTGTTGELFF.

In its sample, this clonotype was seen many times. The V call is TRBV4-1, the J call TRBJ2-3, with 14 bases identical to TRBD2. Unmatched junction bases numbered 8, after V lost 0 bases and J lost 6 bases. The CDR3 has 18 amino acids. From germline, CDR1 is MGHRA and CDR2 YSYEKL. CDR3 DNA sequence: TGCGCCAGCAGCCAAGACGGGACTAGCGGGGGCCTATGGGATACGCAGTATTTT. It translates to CASSQDGTSGGLWDTQYF.

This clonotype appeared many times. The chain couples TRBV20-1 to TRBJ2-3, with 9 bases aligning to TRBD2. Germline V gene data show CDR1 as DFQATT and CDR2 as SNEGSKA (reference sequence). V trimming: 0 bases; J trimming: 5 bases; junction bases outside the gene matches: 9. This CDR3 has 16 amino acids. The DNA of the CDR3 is TGCAGTGCTAGAGATCGGGCTAGCGGGATTATAGATACGCAGTATTTT. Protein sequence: CSARDRASGIIDTQYF.

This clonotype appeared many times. The CDR3 region is CASSSRTGETQYF. The CDR3 DNA follows: TGCGCCAGCAGCTCCCGGACAGGGGAGACCCAGTACTTC. The chain uses TRBV5-1 and TRBJ2-5, with 8 bases fitting TRBD1. CDR1 is SGHRS and CDR2 is YFSETQ in the germline V gene. The CDR3 has 13 amino acids. With V trimmed by 3 bases and J by 5 bases, 3 bases remained unmatched. The variable domain in full, with the rest retrieved from reference TRBV5-1 and TRBJ2-5, is KAGVTQTPRYLIKTRGQQVTLSCSPISGHRSVSWYQQTPGQGLQFLFEYFSETQRNKGNFPGRFSGRQFSNSRSEMNVSTLELGDSALYLCASSSRTGETQYFGPGTRLLVL.

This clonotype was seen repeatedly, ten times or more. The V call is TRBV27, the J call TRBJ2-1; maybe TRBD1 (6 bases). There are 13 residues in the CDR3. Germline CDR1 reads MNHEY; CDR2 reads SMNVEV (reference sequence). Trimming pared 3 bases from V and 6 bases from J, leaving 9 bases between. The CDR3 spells CASSLTGGNEQFF. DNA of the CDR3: TGTGCCAGCAGTTTGACAGGTGGCAATGAGCAGTTCTTC.

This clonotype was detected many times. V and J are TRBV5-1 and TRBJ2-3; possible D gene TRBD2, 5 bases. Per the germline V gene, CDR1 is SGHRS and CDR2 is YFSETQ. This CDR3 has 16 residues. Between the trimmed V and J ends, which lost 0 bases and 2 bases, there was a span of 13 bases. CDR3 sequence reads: CASSLGAGGPTDTQYF. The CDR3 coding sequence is TGCGCCAGCAGCTTGGGGGCCGGAGGTCCCACAGATACGCAGTATTTT. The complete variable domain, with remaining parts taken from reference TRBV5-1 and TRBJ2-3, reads KAGVTQTPRYLIKTRGQQVTLSCSPISGHRSVSWYQQTPGQGLQFLFEYFSETQRNKGNFPGRFSGRQFSNSRSEMNVSTLELGDSALYLCASSLGAGGPTDTQYFGPGTRLTVL.

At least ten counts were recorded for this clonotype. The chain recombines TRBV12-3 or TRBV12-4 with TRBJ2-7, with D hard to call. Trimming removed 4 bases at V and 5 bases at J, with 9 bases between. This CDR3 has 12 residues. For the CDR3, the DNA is TGTGCCAGCAGTTGGTTCGTCGACGAGCAGTACTTC. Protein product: CASSWFVDEQYF.

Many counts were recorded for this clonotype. In nucleotides, the CDR3 is TGTGCCAGCACCAAGGGACAGGGTTATGGCTACACCTTC. Its protein product is CASTKGQGYGYTF. The chain links TRBV3-1 to TRBJ1-2; 9 bases are a match to TRBD1. The V and J ends lost 7 bases and 5 bases, in that order; junction bases with no gene match: 5. Germline CDR1 reads LGHDT; CDR2 reads YNNKEL (reference sequence). This CDR3 is 13 amino acids long. Filled out from reference TRBV3-1 and TRBJ1-2, the complete variable domain reads DTAVSQTPKYLVTQMGNDKSIKCEQNLGHDTMYWYKQDSKKFLKIMFSYNNKELIINETVPNRFSPKSPDKAHLNLHINSLELGDSAVYFCASTKGQGYGYTFGSGTRLTVV.